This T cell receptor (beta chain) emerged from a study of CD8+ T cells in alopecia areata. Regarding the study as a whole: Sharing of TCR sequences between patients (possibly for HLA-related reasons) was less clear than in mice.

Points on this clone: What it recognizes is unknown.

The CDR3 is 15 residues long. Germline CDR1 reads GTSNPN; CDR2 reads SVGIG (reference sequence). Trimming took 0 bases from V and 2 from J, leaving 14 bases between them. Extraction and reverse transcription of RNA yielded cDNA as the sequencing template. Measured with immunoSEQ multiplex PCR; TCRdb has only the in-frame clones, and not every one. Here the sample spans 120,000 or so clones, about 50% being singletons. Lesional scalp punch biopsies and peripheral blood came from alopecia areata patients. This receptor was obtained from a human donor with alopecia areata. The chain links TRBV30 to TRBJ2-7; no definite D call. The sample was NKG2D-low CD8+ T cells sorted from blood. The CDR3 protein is CAWSVGSADPYEQYF. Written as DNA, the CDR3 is TGTGCCTGGAGTGTTGGGTCAGCCGACCCCTACGAGCAGTACTTC.